Listed below are T cell receptor beta chains from one sample, sequenced in a study of CD8 T cells in ankylosing spondylitis. Using its own MiXCR run on the 5' RACE reads, TCRdb lists one record per CDR3 protein. Of about 240,000 distinct CDR3 sequences listed, 8.6% are singletons. The sample taken for sequencing was blood, either unsorted or a sorted T cell fraction (not recorded which). These receptors were taken from a male donor with ankylosing spondylitis or in good health (not recorded which). Each CDR3 is given with its conserved first and last residue. A D gene is named only where the DNA matches it firmly. Rows give clone size only sometimes, using once, few, many, or a class for an expanded clone.

>.|.|TRBJ2-2|TRBV12-3/TRBV12-4
TGTGCCAGCAGCCGAAGCAGGGGAGGATTTGCCGTGGAGCTGTTTTTT
CASSRSRGGFAVELFF
>TRBD2|many|TRBJ2-3|TRBV7-9
TGTGCCAGCAGCCCGAGACTAGCGGGAGCCGCGGATACGCAGTATTTT
CASSPRLAGAADTQYF
>.|.|TRBJ2-7|TRBV20-1
TGCAGTGCCGGGTCCTTCCAGCAGTACTTC
CSAGSFQQYF
>.|few|TRBJ2-1|TRBV20-1
TGCAGTGCGGTAGAGCTCGCGGGACCCTCCTACAATGAGCAGTTCTTC
CSAVELAGPSYNEQFF
>.|many|TRBJ2-2|TRBV19
TGTGCCAGTAGTATTTGGGGGGCAGGGGACAGCACCGGGGAGCTGTTTTTT
CASSIWGAGDSTGELFF
>TRBD1|many|TRBJ1-5|TRBV24-1
TGTGCCACCCAGGGGGCGAGTATACAACCCCAGCATTTT
CATQGASIQPQHF
>TRBD1|many|TRBJ1-1|TRBV6-2/TRBV6-3
TGTGCCAGCAGTTACGGGACAGTGGAAGTTCCTGAAGCTTTCTTT
CASSYGTVEVPEAFF
>TRBD1|.|TRBJ2-1|TRBV5-1
TGCGCCAGCAGCCCGGACGGGACAGGTACTTACAATGAGCAGTTCTTC
CASSPDGTGTYNEQFF
>.|many|TRBJ2-7|TRBV4-3
TGCGCCAGCAGCCAATTGACCAGGGGTTCCTACGAGCAGTACTTC
CASSQLTRGSYEQYF
>.|many|TRBJ2-5|TRBV3-1
TGTGCCAGCAGCCAGACTATATATCAAGAGACCCAGTACTTC
CASSQTIYQETQYF
>TRBD2|many|TRBJ2-1|TRBV12-3/TRBV12-4
TGTGCCAGCACCCCCAGCGGGAGGTTGCAGTTCTTC
CASTPSGRLQFF
>TRBD1|.|TRBJ2-1|TRBV5-1
TGCGCCAGCAAACTGACCTACGGGACAGGTGAAATGGGTGAGCAGTTCTTC
CASKLTYGTGEMGEQFF
>.|many|TRBJ1-1|TRBV11-1
TGTGCCAGCAGCCTCCTTCCCGGTTGGCGATTCCCACAGACGAACACTGAAGCTTTCTTT
CASSLLPGWRFPQTNTEAFF